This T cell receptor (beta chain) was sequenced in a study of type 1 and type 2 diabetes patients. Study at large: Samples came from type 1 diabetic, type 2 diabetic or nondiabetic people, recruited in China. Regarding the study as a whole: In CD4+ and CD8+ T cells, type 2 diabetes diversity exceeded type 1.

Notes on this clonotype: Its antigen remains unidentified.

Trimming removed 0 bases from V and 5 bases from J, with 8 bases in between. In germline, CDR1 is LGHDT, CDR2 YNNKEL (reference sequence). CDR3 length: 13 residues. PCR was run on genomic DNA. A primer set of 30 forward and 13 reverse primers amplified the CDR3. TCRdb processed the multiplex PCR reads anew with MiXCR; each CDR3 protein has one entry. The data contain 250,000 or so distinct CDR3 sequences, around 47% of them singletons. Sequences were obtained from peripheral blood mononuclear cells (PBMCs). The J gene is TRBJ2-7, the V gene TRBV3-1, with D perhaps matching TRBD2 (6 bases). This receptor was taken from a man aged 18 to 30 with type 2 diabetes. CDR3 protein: CASSQDGGNEQYF. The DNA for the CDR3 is TGTGCCAGCAGCCAAGATGGGGGGAACGAGCAGTACTTC.